This entry lists 4 T cell receptor beta chains sequenced from one sample in a study of identical twins. TCRdb ran MiXCR on the 5' RACE reads and lists one entry per CDR3 protein. The sample carries under 900,000 distinct CDR3 sequences, roughly 18% recorded once. In addition, the sample was reused for a study of T cells expressing NK-cell markers.

Sequencing input: PBMCs. These receptors all come from a woman aged 18-29 years in good health.

A few counts support this clonotype. J is TRBJ2-1 and V is TRBV20-1; D may be TRBD1 (5 bases). The CDR3 runs 12 residues. Between the trimmed V and J ends, which lost 3 bases and 8 bases, there was a span of 11 bases. Germline V gene sequence: CDR1 DFQATT, CDR2 SNEGSKA (reference sequence). The CDR3 spells CSASLRADEQFF. The CDR3 DNA sequence: TGCAGTGCTAGCCTCAGGGCTGATGAGCAGTTCTTC.

The chain couples TRBV6-1 to TRBJ2-3; D is perhaps TRBD1 or TRBD2 (5 bases each). Germline V gives CDR1 MNHNS, CDR2 SASEGT. With 4 bases removed from V and 2 bases from J, the gap between germline ends came to 22 bases. The CDR3 spans 18 residues. CDR3 protein: CASSGPPPGRRNTDTQYF. The CDR3 DNA reads as TGTGCCAGCAGTGGACCTCCGCCGGGACGGAGAAACACAGATACGCAGTATTTT.

V and J are TRBV9 and TRBJ2-3; D might be TRBD2 (7 bases). The CDR3 has 16 amino acids. Between the trimmed V and J ends, which lost 1 base and 2 bases, there was a span of 14 bases. In germline, CDR1 is SGDLS, CDR2 YYNGEE. CDR3 coding DNA: TGTGCCAGCAGCGTATCCCCGGGGGGCCACACAGATACGCAGTATTTT. Translated, it gives CASSVSPGGHTDTQYF.

V is TRBV15 and J is TRBJ1-2; unclear D gene. Germline V gives CDR1 LNHNV, CDR2 YYDKDF (reference sequence). This CDR3 is 13 amino acids long. V dropped 0 bases and J dropped 8 bases, with 10 bases sitting between them. The CDR3 protein is CATSREWVEGYTF. In DNA, the CDR3 is TGTGCCACCAGCAGAGAGTGGGTCGAGGGCTACACCTTC. The whole variable domain, filled in from reference TRBV15 and TRBJ1-2, reads DAMVIQNPRYQVTQFGKPVTLSCSQTLNHNVMYWYQQKSSQAPKLLFHYYDKDFNNEADTPDNFQSRRPNTSFCFLDIRSPGLGDTAMYLCATSREWVEGYTFGSGTRLTVV.